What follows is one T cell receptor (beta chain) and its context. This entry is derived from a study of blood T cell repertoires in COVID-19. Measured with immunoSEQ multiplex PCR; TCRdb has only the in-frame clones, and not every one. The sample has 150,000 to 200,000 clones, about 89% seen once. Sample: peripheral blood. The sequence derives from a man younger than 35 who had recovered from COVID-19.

CDR3 protein: CASSLSEQDTQYF. CDR3 nucleotide sequence: TGTGCCAGCAGCCTGTCAGAACAGGATACGCAGTATTTT. This chain connects TRBV5-4 to TRBJ2-3; D gene uncertain. CDR3 length equals 13 residues. Germline V CDR1 and CDR2: SGHNT, YYREEE (reference sequence). With 4 bases removed from V and 6 bases from J, the gap between germline ends came to 12 bases.